The 14 T cell receptor beta chains below were found in one sample sequenced in a study of blood T cell repertoires in COVID-19. Profiled with immunoSEQ multiplex PCR; TCRdb holds only in-frame clones, not every one. The sample has around 240,000 clones, 80% to 90% seen once. Input material: PBMCs or T cells enriched from blood (not recorded which). The receptors derive from a man between 45 and 60 years old who had been exposed to COVID-19.

The rearrangement links TRBV5-1 to TRBJ2-3, with 11 positions matching TRBD2. V gave up 0 bases and J gave up 6 bases; unmatched junction bases: 3. Per germline, CDR1 SGHRS and CDR2 YFSETQ. This CDR3 region has 15 residues. The CDR3 DNA reads TGCGCCAGCAGCTTGGTACTAGCGGGAGTGGATACGCAGTATTTT. It is translated as CASSLVLAGVDTQYF.

This chain uses TRBV18 with TRBJ2-2; the match to TRBD2 covers 11 bases. The CDR3 spans 20 residues. Germline values: CDR1 KGHSH, CDR2 LQKENI. V lost 2 bases and J lost 0; bases outside the gene matches: 11. CDR3 loop: CASSPVPGLAGGANTGELFF. In DNA, the CDR3 is TGTGCCAGCTCACCAGTACCCGGGCTAGCGGGGGGAGCGAACACCGGGGAGCTGTTTTTT.

The J gene is TRBJ2-7, the V gene TRBV5-1; possible D gene TRBD1, 5 bases. Trimming took 5 bases from V and 6 from J, leaving 21 bases between them. Germline V lookup: CDR1 SGHRS, CDR2 YFSETQ. The CDR3 has 15 residues. The CDR3 nucleotides are TGCGCCAGCAGTTACTCCGCGGACAAAATTAGCGAGCAGTACTTC. Translating gives CASSYSADKISEQYF.

A single count supports this clone. V and J are TRBV30 and TRBJ1-5, with D possibly TRBD1 on 5 matching bases. Germline assignment: CDR1 GTSNPN and CDR2 SVGIG (reference sequence). V was clipped by 0 bases and J by 7 bases, with 16 bases between them. This CDR3 contains 15 residues. CDR3 sequence: CAWSVSSGLGQPQHF. CDR3 sequence (DNA): TGTGCCTGGAGTGTTTCGTCAGGGCTTGGGCAGCCCCAGCATTTT.

The rearrangement links TRBV6-1 to TRBJ1-6; D may be TRBD1 (5 bases). Germline V CDR1 and CDR2: MNHNS, SASEGT. The length of the CDR3 is 17 residues. V was trimmed by 2 bases and J by 3 bases, leaving 14 bases between them. The CDR3 nucleotides are TGTGCCAGCAGTGAATTTCAGGGCTTAGACTATAATTCACCCCTCCACTTT. It yields the protein CASSEFQGLDYNSPLHF.

The CDR3 region is CASSQQGAPGYTF. DNA for the CDR3: TGTGCCAGCAGTCAACAGGGGGCGCCTGGCTACACCTTC. The chain links TRBV2 to TRBJ1-2; 9 bases are shared with TRBD1. The CDR3 spans 13 residues. The V and J ends lost 5 bases and 7 bases, in that order; junction bases with no gene match: 5. Germline-derived CDR1 and CDR2 are SNHLY and FYNNEI.

CDR3 sequence reads: CASSPRTANTEAFF. DNA for the CDR3: TGTGCCAGCAGCCCAAGGACAGCGAACACTGAAGCTTTCTTT. The chain carries TRBV9 and TRBJ1-1; possibly TRBD1 for D (6 bases). CDR1 is SGDLS, CDR2 YYNGEE, per germline. The CDR3 length is 14 residues. V was shortened by 4 bases and J by 1 base, with 11 bases between the two germline ends.

The chain uses TRBV3-1 (or the pseudogene TRBV3-2) and TRBJ2-7, with TRBD2 matching over 9 bases. CDR1 is LGHDT, CDR2 YNNKEL, per germline (reference sequence). V lost 1 base, J lost 5 bases, and 9 bases stayed unmatched. This CDR3 spans 16 amino acids. CDR3 residues: CASSQGTREGVHEQYV. CDR3 DNA: TGTGCCAGCAGCCAAGGCACGCGGGAGGGCGTCCACGAGCAGTACGTC.

The rearrangement uses TRBV2 and TRBJ1-3, with 7 bases lining up with TRBD1. The germline CDR1 and CDR2 sequences are SNHLY and FYNNEI. The CDR3 has 14 residues. Losses at the gene ends were 5 bases for V and 4 bases for J; bases not matched to a gene: 5. CDR3 protein: CASSLQGFGNTIYF. In nucleotides, the CDR3 is TGTGCCAGCAGTTTACAGGGGTTCGGAAACACCATATATTTT.

The chain joins TRBV28 to TRBJ1-2; D is unclear. The CDR3 totals 15 residues. Trimming removed 6 bases at V and 4 bases at J, with 18 bases between. In germline, CDR1 is MDHEN, CDR2 SYDVKM. As DNA, the CDR3 is TGTGCCAGCAGACCCCGACATACCCTATTCTATGGCTACACCTTC. Translated, it gives CASRPRHTLFYGYTF.

This rearrangement joins TRBV19 to TRBJ1-4; D unresolved. Per germline, CDR1 LNHDA and CDR2 SQIVND (reference sequence). This CDR3 is built from 14 residues. V was cut by 3 bases and J by 4 bases, with 9 bases left in between. This CDR3 reads CASSIWQNNEKLFF. As DNA, the CDR3 is TGTGCCAGTAGTATCTGGCAGAATAATGAAAAACTGTTTTTT.

The chain carries TRBV25-1 and TRBJ1-1, with TRBD1 matching 7 bases. Germline loops: CDR1 MGHDK, CDR2 SYGVNS. The CDR3 covers 15 residues. J gave up 5 bases and V 4 bases, and 10 bases lay outside the gene matches. This chain's CDR3 is CASSGAIEGATEAFF. CDR3 bases: TGTGCCAGCAGTGGAGCCATAGAGGGGGCGACTGAAGCTTTCTTT.

A single count supports this clone. V usage is TRBV2 and J usage is TRBJ1-2; TRBD1 agrees at 7 bases. Germline V gives CDR1 SNHLY, CDR2 FYNNEI. The CDR3 covers 15 residues. Trimming cost V 5 bases and J 4 bases; bases outside gene matches: 10. CDR3 sequence: CASSFMRGHGYGYTF. DNA of the CDR3: TGTGCCAGCAGTTTTATGAGGGGGCACGGCTATGGCTACACCTTC.

The CDR3 nucleotides read TGTGCCAGCAGCCCGGGACAGAACTCCTACGAGCAGTACGTC. Amino acid sequence: CASSPGQNSYEQYV. V and J are TRBV7-9 and TRBJ2-7; TRBD1 agrees at 7 bases. Germline loops: CDR1 SEHNR, CDR2 FQNEAQ (reference sequence). The V gene end was trimmed by 5 bases and the J gene end by 0 bases; junction bases not matched to a gene: 4. The CDR3 has 14 residues.